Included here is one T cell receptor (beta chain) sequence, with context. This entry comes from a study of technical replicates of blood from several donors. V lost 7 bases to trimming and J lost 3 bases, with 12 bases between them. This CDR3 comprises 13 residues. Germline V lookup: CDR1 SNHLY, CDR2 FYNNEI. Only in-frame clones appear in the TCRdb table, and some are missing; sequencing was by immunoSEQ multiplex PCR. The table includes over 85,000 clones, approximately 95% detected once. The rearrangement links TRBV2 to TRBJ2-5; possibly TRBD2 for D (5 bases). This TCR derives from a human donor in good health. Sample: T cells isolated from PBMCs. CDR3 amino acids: CASKYGIEETQYF. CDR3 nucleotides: TGTGCCAGCAAATACGGGATCGAAGAGACCCAGTACTTC.